Presented here are 27 T cell receptor beta chains from one specimen sequenced in a study of regulatory T cells in long-lasting Graves disease. The sample's time point: persistent/refractory GD, antithyroid drugs over 5 years with positive TRAb. After RNA was extracted from PBMCs, the TCR library was made from it. Construction of TCR beta libraries relied on iRepertoire HTBI primers and on Arm-PCR targeting CDR3 regions. One entry per CDR3 protein, called by TCRdb with MiXCR from the multiplex PCR reads. The sample has about 450,000 distinct CDR3 sequences; 23% are singletons. The starting material was peripheral blood mononuclear cells (PBMCs), obtained when the disease was refractory, from a patient treated with antithyroid drugs. The origin of the receptors is a female donor with Graves disease.

This clonotype was counted a few times. V gene TRBV3-1 combines with J gene TRBJ2-5; D is unclear. V dropped 0 bases and J dropped 2 bases, with 10 bases sitting between them. Germline-derived CDR1 and CDR2 are LGHDT and YNNKEL (reference sequence). The CDR3 is made up of 15 amino acids. The CDR3 is CASSQDRRPQETQYF. CDR3 bases: TGTGCCAGCAGCCAAGATAGGCGTCCTCAAGAGACCCAGTACTTC.

V and J are TRBV18 and TRBJ2-3; 10 nucleotides match TRBD1. Per the germline V gene, CDR1 is KGHSH and CDR2 is LQKENI. J was trimmed by 3 bases and V by 5 bases; bases with no gene match: 8. The length of the CDR3 is 16 residues. This chain's CDR3 is CASSKIPGQGTDTQYF. Written as DNA, the CDR3 is TGTGCCAGCTCAAAAATTCCGGGACAGGGGACAGATACGCAGTATTTT.

V is TRBV5-1 and J is TRBJ1-5; D gene ambiguous. The CDR3 totals 15 residues. Deletions cut 5 bases from V and 0 bases from J, with 12 bases between. CDR1 is SGHRS, CDR2 YFSETQ, per germline. The CDR3 spells CASSFGSDSNQPQHF. Written as DNA, the CDR3 is TGCGCCAGCAGTTTTGGGTCGGATAGCAATCAGCCCCAGCATTTT.

This chain links TRBV5-1 with TRBJ2-6, with 11 bases identical to TRBD1. This CDR3 region has 18 residues. With V trimmed by 0 bases and J by 0 bases, 2 bases remained unmatched. Germline CDR1 is SGHRS and CDR2 is YFSETQ. CDR3 coding DNA: TGCGCCAGCAGCTTGGCGGGACAGGGGGTCTCTGGGGCCAACGTCCTGACTTTC. Translation gives CASSLAGQGVSGANVLTF.

This clonotype was detected many times. V and J are TRBV6-1 and TRBJ1-2; D is ambiguous. The CDR3 is 13 residues long. Germline V CDR1 and CDR2: MNHNS, SASEGT. V shed 7 bases and J shed 8 bases, with 17 bases lying between them. The CDR3 loop reads CASTDDEGLGYTF. Written as DNA, the CDR3 is TGTGCCAGCACAGACGATGAAGGGCTCGGCTACACCTTC.

There are many counts of this clonotype. The chain is built from TRBV30 and TRBJ2-5; the D gene is possibly TRBD1 (5 bases). V dropped 2 bases and J dropped 7 bases, with 11 bases sitting between them. CDR3 length: 12 amino acids. Germline assignment: CDR1 GTSNPN and CDR2 SVGIG (reference sequence). The CDR3 region has the DNA TGTGCCTGGAGTACAGGAGTGGGGACCCAGTACTTC. It yields the protein CAWSTGVGTQYF.

This clonotype was counted ten times or more. The chain carries TRBV2 and TRBJ1-6, with D possibly TRBD1 on 6 matching bases. Germline V CDR1 and CDR2: SNHLY, FYNNEI. V was clipped by 4 bases and J by 10 bases, with 8 bases between them. This CDR3 spans 12 amino acids. DNA for the CDR3: TGTGCCAGCAGTGGGGACAACTCACCCCTCCACTTT. Encoded protein: CASSGDNSPLHF.

The chain uses TRBV2 and TRBJ2-2; D is undetermined. This CDR3 spans 14 amino acids. Germline V lookup: CDR1 SNHLY, CDR2 FYNNEI. The V end was cut by 5 bases, the J end by 2 bases, with 9 bases between. CDR3: CASSRLVNTGELFF. CDR3 in DNA: TGTGCCAGCAGTAGACTGGTAAACACCGGGGAGCTGTTTTTT.

This clonotype was recorded many times. The chain carries TRBV7-9 and TRBJ2-1; D call uncertain. V lost 0 bases, J lost 10 bases, and 10 bases lay in between. Per germline, CDR1 SEHNR and CDR2 FQNEAQ (reference sequence). The CDR3 has 13 amino acids. In nucleotides, the CDR3 is TGTGCCAGCAGCTTAGCGGGAAGGGCCGAGCAGTTCTTC. Translating it yields CASSLAGRAEQFF.

This clonotype was found many times. The rearrangement links TRBV6-2 or TRBV6-3 to TRBJ1-1, with TRBD1 matching 7 bases. The CDR3 contains 14 residues. The V segment lost 6 bases and the J segment 8 bases; nucleotides outside the gene matches: 12. CDR1 and CDR2 from the germline V gene are MNHEY and SVGEGT. The CDR3 sequence is CASRTTSGQVEAFF. CDR3 DNA sequence: TGTGCCAGCAGAACGACCAGCGGACAGGTCGAAGCTTTCTTT.

The chain combines TRBV30 with TRBJ2-7, with 7 bases that match TRBD2. This CDR3 is built from 13 residues. Germline CDR1 GTSNPN, CDR2 SVGIG (reference sequence). Unmatched junction bases numbered 7, after V lost 2 bases and J lost 6 bases. The CDR3 coding sequence is TGTGCCTGGAGTAGCGGGGAAGCGCGCGAGCAGTACTTC. Translation: CAWSSGEAREQYF. The full variable domain, its missing parts supplied by reference TRBV30 and TRBJ2-7, is SQTIHQWPATLVQPVGSPLSLECTVEGTSNPNLYWYRQAAGRGLQLLFYSVGIGQISSEVPQNLSASRPQDRQFILSSKKLLLSDSGFYLCAWSSGEAREQYFGPGTRLTVT.

This clonotype appeared a few times. The V gene is TRBV27, the J gene TRBJ1-2; D gene uncertain. Trimming stripped 2 bases from V and 0 bases from J, with 10 bases between. This CDR3 contains 15 residues. The V gene's germline CDR1 is MNHEY and CDR2 SMNVEV (reference sequence). CDR3 sequence: CASSLRSVPNYGYTF. The CDR3, as DNA: TGTGCCAGCAGTTTACGATCTGTCCCTAACTATGGCTACACCTTC.

The sample holds many counts of this clonotype. V and J are TRBV10-2 and TRBJ1-2; TRBD1 matches 9 bases. CDR1 WSHSY and CDR2 SAAADI come from the germline V gene. The CDR3 is 16 amino acids. With V trimmed by 8 bases and J by 0 bases, 10 bases remained unmatched. CDR3 sequence reads: CASSDAGQGSNYGYTF. The DNA for the CDR3 is TGCGCCAGCTCGGACGCGGGACAGGGATCTAACTATGGCTACACCTTC.

This chain links TRBV15 with TRBJ2-7; no reliable D call. This CDR3 has 14 amino acids. CDR1 LNHNV and CDR2 YYDKDF come from the germline V gene (reference sequence). V dropped 1 base and J dropped 6 bases, with 13 bases sitting between them. The CDR3 reads CATSRGRVQSEQYF. The CDR3, as DNA: TGTGCCACCAGCAGAGGTCGGGTACAATCCGAGCAGTACTTC.

This clonotype was found many times. The chain recombines TRBV3-1 with TRBJ2-4; D unresolved. This CDR3 contains 13 residues. The V end was cut by 4 bases, the J end by 0 bases, with 4 bases between. The germline V gene encodes CDR1 LGHDT and CDR2 YNNKEL (reference sequence). The CDR3 DNA follows: TGTGCCAGCAGCCCAAGAGCCAAAAACATTCAGTACTTC. This encodes CASSPRAKNIQYF.

V and J are TRBV19 and TRBJ1-6, with 8 bases that match TRBD1. V trimming: 4 bases; J trimming: 7 bases; junction bases outside the gene matches: 9. The CDR3 loop spans 16 amino acids. Germline V gene lookup returns CDR1 LNHDA and CDR2 SQIVND (reference sequence). The CDR3 sequence: CASSTHATGANSPLHF. The CDR3 coding sequence is TGTGCCAGTAGTACTCACGCGACAGGGGCGAATTCACCCCTCCACTTT. The full variable domain, its missing parts supplied by reference TRBV19 and TRBJ1-6, is DGGITQSPKYLFRKEGQNVTLSCEQNLNHDAMYWYRQDPGQGLRLIYYSQIVNDFQKGDIAEGYSVSREKKESFPLTVTSAQKNPTAFYLCASSTHATGANSPLHFGNGTRLTVT.

In its sample, this clonotype was seen a few times. The chain is built from TRBV12-3 or TRBV12-4 and TRBJ2-3; 7 bases align to TRBD2. There are 14 residues in the CDR3. V shed 5 bases and J 1 base; nucleotides not matched to a gene: 3. The CDR3 region is CASSRGRGTDTQYF. CDR3 sequence (DNA): TGTGCCAGCAGTCGCGGGAGAGGCACAGATACGCAGTATTTT.

This clonotype was seen a few times. The CDR3 here is CASSSGQKRNFLFF. The CDR3 coding sequence is TGTGCCAGCAGCTCGGGACAGAAGAGGAATTTCCTGTTTTTT. V and J are TRBV28 and TRBJ1-4, with 7 bases that match TRBD1. V lost 6 bases and J lost 14; bases outside the gene matches: 15. Germline V gene data show CDR1 as MDHEN and CDR2 as SYDVKM. The CDR3 is 14 residues long.

This clonotype was counted at least ten times. The V call is TRBV28, the J call TRBJ2-7; 11 positions match TRBD1. V lost 7 bases and J lost 3; bases outside the gene matches: 5. Per the germline V gene, CDR1 is MDHEN and CDR2 is SYDVKM. This CDR3 has 14 amino acids. DNA of the CDR3: TGTGCCAGCATCGGGACAGGGGGTAACTACGAGCAGTACTTC. Amino acids: CASIGTGGNYEQYF.

The V and J genes are TRBV19 and TRBJ1-5, with 12 bases matching TRBD1. The germline CDR1 and CDR2 sequences are LNHDA and SQIVND (reference sequence). The junction had 3 bases not matched to a gene; V was cut back by 1 base and J by 8 bases. This CDR3 comprises 15 residues. Here the CDR3 DNA reads TGTGCCAGTAGTATAGGGGACAGGGGGCTTAAGCCCCAGCATTTT. Translation: CASSIGDRGLKPQHF.

The J gene is TRBJ2-1, the V gene TRBV7-3; a weak D match, TRBD2 (5 bases). The germline V gene has CDR1 SGHTA and CDR2 FQGTGA. The CDR3 contains 15 residues. V lost 5 bases and J 5 bases, leaving 16 bases between the germline ends. CDR3 in amino acids: CASSQDLGQNNEQFF. The CDR3 DNA reads TGTGCCAGCAGCCAGGACTTAGGGCAGAACAATGAGCAGTTCTTC. Variable domain in full (rest from reference TRBV7-3 and TRBJ2-1): GAGVSQTPSNKVTEKGKYVELRCDPISGHTALYWYRQSLGQGPEFLIYFQGTGAADDSGLPNDRFFAVRPEGSVSTLKIQRTERGDSAVYLCASSQDLGQNNEQFFGPGTRLTVL.

This clonotype has only a few counts. V and J are TRBV20-1 and TRBJ1-2; maybe TRBD1 (6 bases). Germline V gives CDR1 DFQATT, CDR2 SNEGSKA (reference sequence). V shed 6 bases and J shed 8 bases, with 28 bases lying between them. The CDR3 sequence is 16 residues long. The CDR3 DNA sequence: TGCAGTGCCAAAATTGGGGGCCTTAAAGGGTTTATGGGCTACACCTTC. Amino acids: CSAKIGGLKGFMGYTF.

This clonotype has ten or more counts. J is TRBJ1-1 and V is TRBV7-2, with unresolved D. V was trimmed by 4 bases and J by 4 bases, leaving 7 bases between them. Per the germline V gene, CDR1 is SGHTA and CDR2 is FQGNSA. The CDR3 runs to 12 residues. The CDR3 loop reads CASSSLGTEAFF. As DNA, the CDR3 is TGTGCCAGCAGCTCATTAGGCACTGAAGCTTTCTTT.

Of note for this clonotype: This clone may be a read error of a much larger clone one base away. The chain uses TRBV28 and TRBJ1-5, with a tentative D call TRBD1 (6 bases). The CDR3 consists of 20 residues. The germline CDR1 and CDR2 sequences are MDHEN and SYDVKM. V shed 3 bases and J shed 0 bases, with 24 bases lying between them. CDR3 amino acids: CASSFYWGGGPTSSNQPQHF. CDR3 in DNA: TGTGCCAGCAGTTTTTACTGGGGGGGGGGGCCGACAAGTAGCAATCAGCCCCAGCATTTT.

This clonotype was found a few times. This chain connects TRBV7-8 to TRBJ1-4; a weak D match, TRBD1 (5 bases). The CDR3 is 17 residues long. From germline, CDR1 is SGHVS and CDR2 FQNEAQ. Trimming removed 2 bases at V and 7 bases at J, with 20 bases between. CDR3 protein: CASSLLDSMPGSEKLFF. CDR3 sequence (DNA): TGTGCCAGCAGCTTACTTGACTCTATGCCAGGGAGTGAAAAACTGTTTTTT.

In this sample, this clonotype turned up once. The CDR3 sequence is CASEGHINEKLFF. Here the CDR3 DNA reads TGTGCCAGCGAGGGACATATTAATGAAAAACTGTTTTTT. The V and J genes are TRBV6-1 and TRBJ1-4, with D possibly being TRBD1 (6 bases). Germline CDR1 MNHNS, CDR2 SASEGT. The CDR3 is 13 residues long. Trimming shortened V by 8 bases and J by 4 bases, and 11 bases separated the two germline ends.

A remark on this clonotype: Given a much more abundant clone one base away, this may be a read error. This rearrangement joins TRBV12-3 or TRBV12-4 to TRBJ1-5, with 7 bases lining up with TRBD1. This CDR3 contains 15 residues. CDR3 residues: CASRGAGQPNQPRHF. The CDR3 region has the DNA TGTGCCAGCAGGGGGGCGGGACAGCCCAATCAGCCCCGGCATTTT.